The clone carrying this T cell receptor (beta chain) was recorded once. The data originate from a study of shared clonotypes between healthy human individuals. Original data processing: ImmunoSEQ sequences covered only the junction and lacked quality scores; filtering therefore differed. Some clones are missing from TCRdb's copy, which holds only in-frame ones; the method was immunoSEQ multiplex PCR. V and J calls and clone size are copied from that table; D and trimming were computed from the DNA. The table records 450,000 or so clones, 70% to 80% of them present only once. Trimming stripped 7 bases from V and 2 bases from J, with 12 bases between. Germline V CDR1 and CDR2: GTSNPN, SVGIG (reference sequence). The CDR3 spans 12 residues.

The gene calls are TRBV30 and TRBJ2-7, with D maybe TRBD1 (6 bases). What was sequenced was PBMCs. The sequence was obtained from a woman aged 40 to 50 in good health. Some clones in this sample may be carry-over from other donors' samples. The CDR3 DNA reads TGTGCCTCACTGACAGGTACCTACGAGCAGTACTTC. Translating it yields CASLTGTYEQYF.